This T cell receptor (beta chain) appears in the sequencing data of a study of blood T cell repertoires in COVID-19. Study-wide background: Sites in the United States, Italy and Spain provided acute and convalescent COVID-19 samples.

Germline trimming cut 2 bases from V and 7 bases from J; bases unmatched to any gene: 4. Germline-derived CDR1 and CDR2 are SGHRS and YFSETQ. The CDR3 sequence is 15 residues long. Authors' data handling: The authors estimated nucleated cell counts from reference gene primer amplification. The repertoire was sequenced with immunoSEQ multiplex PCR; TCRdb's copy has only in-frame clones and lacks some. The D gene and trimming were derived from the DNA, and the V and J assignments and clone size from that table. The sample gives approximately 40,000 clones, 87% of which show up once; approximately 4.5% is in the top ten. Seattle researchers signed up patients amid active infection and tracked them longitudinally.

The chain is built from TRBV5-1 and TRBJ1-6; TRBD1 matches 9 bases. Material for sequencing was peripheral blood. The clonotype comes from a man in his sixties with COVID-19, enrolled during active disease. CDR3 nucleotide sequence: TGCGCCAGCAGCTTACAGGGGGCCGGGAATTCACCCCTCCACTTT. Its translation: CASSLQGAGNSPLHF.